This TCR beta chain was observed in a study of blood T cell repertoires in COVID-19. In the study overall: Specimens from acute and convalescent COVID-19 originated in the United States, Italy and Spain.

Authors' methods: Researchers report that nucleated cell counts were estimated from reference gene primer amplification. The method was immunoSEQ multiplex PCR; TCRdb's version includes in-frame clones alone and lacks a portion of them. The V and J calls and the clone size are those of that table, but D and trimming were determined from the DNA. The sample lists about 400,000 clones, 88% seen once, with around 2% in the top ten. Cohorts were based on clinical histories the participants reported. The CDR3 spans 12 residues. Trimming stripped 6 bases from V and 10 bases from J, with 10 bases between. Germline V lookup: CDR1 LGHDT, CDR2 YNNKEL (reference sequence).

Sample: PBMCs or T cells enriched from blood (not recorded which). The receptor was derived from a woman aged 40 to 49 with acute COVID-19. The V call is TRBV3-1 (or the pseudogene TRBV3-2), the J call TRBJ1-6; a possible D gene is TRBD1 (6 bases). CDR3 loop: CASRGGESPLHF. The CDR3 DNA reads TGTGCCAGCAGAGGGGGGGAGTCACCCCTCCACTTT.